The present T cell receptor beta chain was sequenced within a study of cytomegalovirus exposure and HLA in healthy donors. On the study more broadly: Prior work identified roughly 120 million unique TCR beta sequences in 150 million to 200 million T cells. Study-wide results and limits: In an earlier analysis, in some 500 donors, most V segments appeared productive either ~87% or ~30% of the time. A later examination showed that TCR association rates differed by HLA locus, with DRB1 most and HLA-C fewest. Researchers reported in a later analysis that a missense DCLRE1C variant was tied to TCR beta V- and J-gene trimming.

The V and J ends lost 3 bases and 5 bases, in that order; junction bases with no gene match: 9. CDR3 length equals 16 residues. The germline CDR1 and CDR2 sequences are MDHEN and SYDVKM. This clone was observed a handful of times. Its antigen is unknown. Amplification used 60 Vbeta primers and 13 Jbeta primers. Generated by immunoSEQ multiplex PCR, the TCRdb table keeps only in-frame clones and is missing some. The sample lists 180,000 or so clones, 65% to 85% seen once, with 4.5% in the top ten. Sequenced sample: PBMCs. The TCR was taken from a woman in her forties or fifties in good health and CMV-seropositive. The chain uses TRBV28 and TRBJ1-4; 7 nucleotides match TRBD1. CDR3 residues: CASSLRVGQPNEKLFF. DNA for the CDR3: TGTGCCAGCAGTTTGCGTGTGGGACAGCCAAATGAAAAACTGTTTTTT.